This is a list of T cell receptor beta chains from one sample in a study of T cell responses to AZD1222 COVID-19 vaccine. The data were produced by immunoSEQ multiplex PCR, yet TCRdb's version contains in-frame clones alone and is incomplete. In the table there are 120,000 to 150,000 clones, about 92% of which are singletons. The material sequenced was peripheral blood, taken on day 0 of AZD1222 vaccination. Receptors originate from an adult in good health. Both conserved end residues are part of each CDR3. Clone size, where shown, is once, few, many, or a class for clones that have expanded.

TRBV2	TRBJ2-2	-	CASRSGSLLRDGLAGELFF
TRBV12-5	TRBJ1-3	-	CASGLVGQGAYGNTIYF
TRBV2	TRBJ1-1	few	CASSDVGNTEAFF
TRBV28	TRBJ1-4	-	CASSRGRVETNEKLFF
TRBV5-1	TRBJ2-1	-	CASSSDRPLYNEQFF
TRBV5-1	TRBJ1-1	-	CASSLEAHTHTEAFF
TRBV7-9	TRBJ1-6	once	CASSLGAGIGSPLHF
TRBV7-9	TRBJ2-7	-	CASSSGLAPYEQYF
TRBV29-1	TRBJ2-2	-	CSVLTGGYTGELFF
TRBV2	TRBJ2-1	-	CASSVHVGPTSGSTNEQFF
TRBV7-9	TRBJ2-1	once	CASSLGGTAYNEQFF
TRBV7-3	TRBJ1-1	-	CASSLDRVGEAFF
TRBV21-1	TRBJ2-7	-	CASSKDSSSYEQYF
TRBV7-9	TRBJ1-2	-	CASSLALTGTFYGYTF
TRBV6-5	TRBJ2-1	-	CASSYSQGVEQFF
TRBV19	TRBJ1-1	-	CASSIGGQGVEAFF
TRBV25-1	TRBJ1-3	-	CASSTTGGSGNTIYF
TRBV7-9	TRBJ1-1	-	CASMGLGDTEAFF
TRBV3-1/TRBV3-2	TRBJ2-2	-	CASSLAGYTGELFF
TRBV7-9	TRBJ2-1	-	CASSLAVNEQFF
TRBV29-1	TRBJ2-1	-	CSVGSFVEQFF
TRBV6-2/TRBV6-3	TRBJ2-3	-	CASSYVPDTDTQYF
TRBV19	TRBJ1-1	-	CASSDRTTEAFF
TRBV4-1	TRBJ2-1	-	CASSQEGSGRRSYNEQFF
TRBV7-3	TRBJ2-4	-	CASSLTSATSGSQNIQYF
TRBV7-8	TRBJ1-5	-	CASSFTTGVSNQPQHF
TRBV5-1	TRBJ1-3	-	CASSLDPGTLGIYF
TRBV29-1	TRBJ2-1	-	CSVLAPSSYNEQFF
TRBV6-5	TRBJ1-1	few	CASRNRFQNTEAFF
TRBV2	TRBJ2-7	-	CASSPTWVLYEQYF
TRBV6-5	TRBJ2-2	-	CASSYTEGELFF
TRBV5-1	TRBJ2-7	-	CASSSGWLGAGDYEQYF
TRBV10-3	TRBJ2-5	-	CAISESASGGETQYF
TRBV6-6	TRBJ1-5	-	CASRRGGDRHQPQHF
TRBV5-4	TRBJ2-2	-	CASSRVAGAATGELFF
TRBV7-6	TRBJ2-1	-	CASSPVGASRYNEQFF
TRBV27	TRBJ2-7	-	CASSFSGRGEQYF
TRBV30	TRBJ1-3	-	CAWRTGYSGNTIYF
TRBV5-4	TRBJ2-7	-	CASSSSGSSYEQYF
TRBV27	TRBJ2-1	-	CASSINRKRFF
TRBV5-1	TRBJ2-2	-	CASGNNPGTGELFF
TRBV4-2	TRBJ2-5	-	CASSQDRRGAGETQYF
TRBV2	TRBJ2-1	-	CASRDQGLHNEQFF
TRBV25-1	TRBJ2-5	few	CASSESWGQETQYF
TRBV7-3	TRBJ2-1	-	CASSLAQGAYNEQFF
TRBV2	TRBJ1-2	once	CASRDRATYGYTF
TRBV19	TRBJ1-2	-	CASSARDSNYGYTF
TRBV5-5	TRBJ2-1	-	CASRTRDRTYNEQFF
TRBV5-5	TRBJ2-5	-	CASSLTPDRAEQETQYF
TRBV9	TRBJ2-1	-	CASSVATRVDEQFF
TRBV10-3	TRBJ1-1	-	CAIREGQNTEAFF
TRBV18	TRBJ1-6	-	CASSPKGFSYNSPLHF
TRBV2	TRBJ2-2	-	CASSFGLTTGELFF